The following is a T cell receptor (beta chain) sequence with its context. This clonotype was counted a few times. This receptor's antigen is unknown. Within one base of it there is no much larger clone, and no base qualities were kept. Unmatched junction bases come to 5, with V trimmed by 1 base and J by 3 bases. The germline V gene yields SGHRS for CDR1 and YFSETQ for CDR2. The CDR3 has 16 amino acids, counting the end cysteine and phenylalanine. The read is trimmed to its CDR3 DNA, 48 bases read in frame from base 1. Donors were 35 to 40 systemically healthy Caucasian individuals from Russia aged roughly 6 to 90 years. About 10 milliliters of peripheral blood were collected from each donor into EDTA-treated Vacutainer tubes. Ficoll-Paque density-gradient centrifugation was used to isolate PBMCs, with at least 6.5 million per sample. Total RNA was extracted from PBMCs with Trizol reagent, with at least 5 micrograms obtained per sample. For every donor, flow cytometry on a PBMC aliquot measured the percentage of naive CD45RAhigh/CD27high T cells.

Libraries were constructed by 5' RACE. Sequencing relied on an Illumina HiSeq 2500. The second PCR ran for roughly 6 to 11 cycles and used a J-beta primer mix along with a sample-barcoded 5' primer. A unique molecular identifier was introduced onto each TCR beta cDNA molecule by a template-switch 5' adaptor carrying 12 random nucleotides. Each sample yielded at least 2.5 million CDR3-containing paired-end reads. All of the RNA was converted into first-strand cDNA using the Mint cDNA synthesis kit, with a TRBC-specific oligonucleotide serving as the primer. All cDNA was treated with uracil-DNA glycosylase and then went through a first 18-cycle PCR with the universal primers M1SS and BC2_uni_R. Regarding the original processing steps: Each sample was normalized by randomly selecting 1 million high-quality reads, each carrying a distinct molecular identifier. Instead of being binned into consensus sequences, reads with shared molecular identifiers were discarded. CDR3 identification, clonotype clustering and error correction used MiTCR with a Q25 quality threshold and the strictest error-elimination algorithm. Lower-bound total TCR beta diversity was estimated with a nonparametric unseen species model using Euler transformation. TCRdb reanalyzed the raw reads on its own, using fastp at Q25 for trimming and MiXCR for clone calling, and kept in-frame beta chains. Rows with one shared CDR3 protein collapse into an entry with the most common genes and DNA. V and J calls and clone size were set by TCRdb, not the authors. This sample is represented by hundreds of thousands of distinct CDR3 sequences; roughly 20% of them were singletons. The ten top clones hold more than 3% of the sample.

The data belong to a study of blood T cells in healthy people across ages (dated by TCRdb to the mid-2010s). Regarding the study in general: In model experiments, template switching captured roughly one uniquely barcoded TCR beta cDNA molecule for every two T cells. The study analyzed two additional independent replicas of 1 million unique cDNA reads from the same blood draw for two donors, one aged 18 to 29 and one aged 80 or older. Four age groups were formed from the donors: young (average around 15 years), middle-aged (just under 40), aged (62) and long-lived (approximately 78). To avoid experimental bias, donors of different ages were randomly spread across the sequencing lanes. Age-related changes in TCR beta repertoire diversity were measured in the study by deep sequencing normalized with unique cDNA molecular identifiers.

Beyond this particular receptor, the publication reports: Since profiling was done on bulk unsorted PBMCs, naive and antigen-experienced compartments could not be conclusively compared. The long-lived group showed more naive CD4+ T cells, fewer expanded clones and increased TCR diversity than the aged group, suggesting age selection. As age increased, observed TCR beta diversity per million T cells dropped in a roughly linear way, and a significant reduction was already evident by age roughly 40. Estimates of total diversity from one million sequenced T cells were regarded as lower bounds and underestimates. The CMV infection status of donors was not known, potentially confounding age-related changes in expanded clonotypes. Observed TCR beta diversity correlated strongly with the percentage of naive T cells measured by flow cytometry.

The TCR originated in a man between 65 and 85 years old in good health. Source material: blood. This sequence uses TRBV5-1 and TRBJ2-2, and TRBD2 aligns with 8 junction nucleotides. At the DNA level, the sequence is TGCGCCAGCAGCTTGTCCGGGGGGGTCGACACCGGGGAGCTGTTTTTT. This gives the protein CASSLSGGVDTGELFF.